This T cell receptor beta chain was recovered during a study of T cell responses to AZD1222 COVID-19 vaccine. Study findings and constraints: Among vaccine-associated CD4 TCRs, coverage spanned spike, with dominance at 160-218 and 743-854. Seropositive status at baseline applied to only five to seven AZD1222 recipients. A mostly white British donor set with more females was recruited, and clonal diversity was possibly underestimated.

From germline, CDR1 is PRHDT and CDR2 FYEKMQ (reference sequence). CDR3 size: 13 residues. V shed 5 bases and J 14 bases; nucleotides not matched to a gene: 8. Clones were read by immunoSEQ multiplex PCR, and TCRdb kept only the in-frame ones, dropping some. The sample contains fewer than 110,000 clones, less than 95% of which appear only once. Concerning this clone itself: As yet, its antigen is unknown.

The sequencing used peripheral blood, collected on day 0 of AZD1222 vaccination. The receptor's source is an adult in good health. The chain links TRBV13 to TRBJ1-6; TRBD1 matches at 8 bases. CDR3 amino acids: CASSVQGGDSLHF. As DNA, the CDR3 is TGTGCCAGCAGCGTACAGGGGGGGGATTCCCTCCACTTT. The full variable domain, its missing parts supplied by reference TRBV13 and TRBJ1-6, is AAGVIQSPRHLIKEKRETATLKCYPIPRHDTVYWYQQGPGQDPQFLISFYEKMQSDKGSIPDRFSAQQFSDYHSELNMSSLELGDSALYFCASSVQGGDSLHFGNGTRLTVT.